Presented here are 5 T cell receptor beta chains from one specimen sequenced in a study of regulatory T cells in long-lasting Graves disease (dated by TCRdb to the early 2020s). Library preparation was by multiplex PCR. This sample was sequenced with an Illumina HiSeq 4000. CDR3 regions were amplified by Arm-PCR with iRepertoire HTBI primers to construct TCR beta libraries. TCRdb reanalyzed the raw reads on its own, using fastp at Q25 for trimming and MiXCR for clone calling, and kept in-frame beta chains. Duplicate CDR3 protein sequences are folded into a single record with the most common DNA and genes. The sample contains around 320,000 distinct CDR3 sequences, around 15% of them found a single time. The ten top clones hold 30% of the sample. The time point label for this specimen denotes: newly diagnosed GD, antithyroid drugs for less than 3 months. For both TCR sequencing and RNA sequencing, RNA was extracted from PBMCs in TRIzol.

This sample was also put to use in a study of T cells in Graves' hyperthyroidism and ophthalmopathy.

Sample: peripheral blood mononuclear cells (PBMCs), taken at new diagnosis, from a patient treated with antithyroid drugs. The receptors come from a man in his forties with Graves disease. Donor details come from another sample of the same person, matched by shared clones.

Many counts were recorded for this clonotype. The gene calls are TRBV12-5 and TRBJ2-7; D gene uncertain. The germline V gene encodes CDR1 LGHNT and CDR2 FRNRAP. Trimming removed 6 bases at V and 4 bases at J, with 10 bases between. The CDR3 sequence is 12 residues long. CDR3 sequence (DNA): TGTGCTAGTGGCCGAGGAGTTTACGAGCAGTACTTC. It is translated as CASGRGVYEQYF.

This clonotype was counted a few times. The J gene is TRBJ1-3, the V gene TRBV2; 7 positions match TRBD1. The CDR3 has 14 residues. With V trimmed by 8 bases and J by 10 bases, 14 bases remained unmatched. Germline CDR1 and CDR2: SNHLY and FYNNEI. CDR3: CASHLDRDSRTIYF. The CDR3 DNA reads as TGTGCCAGCCACCTCGACAGGGATAGCCGGACCATATATTTT.

The sample holds many counts of this clonotype. V gene TRBV5-1 combines with J gene TRBJ2-1; TRBD1 matches at 7 bases. V lost 4 bases to trimming and J lost 7 bases; unmatched junction nucleotides: 8. Germline lookup yields CDR1 SGHRS and CDR2 YFSETQ. CDR3 size: 14 residues. Here the CDR3 DNA reads TGCGCCAGCAGCCCGCCGGGACAGATAAATGAGCAGTTCTTC. Translated, it gives CASSPPGQINEQFF.

There are a few counts of this clonotype. A much larger clone sits a single nucleotide away, making a read error possible. This sequence joins TRBV11-1 and TRBJ1-1; TRBD1 aligns across 8 bases. V was clipped by 3 bases and J by 5 bases; unmatched bases: 11. CDR1 and CDR2 (germline): SGHAT, FQDESV (reference sequence). This CDR3 spans 16 amino acids. The DNA of the CDR3 is TGTGCCAGCAGCTTGGTGTATGGACAGGGAAGGACTGAAGCTTTCTTT. It yields the protein CASSLVYGQGRTEAFF.

The rearrangement links TRBV24-1 to TRBJ2-7; 8 bases map to TRBD1. CDR1 and CDR2 from the germline V gene are KGHDR and SFDVKD. V lost 2 bases, J lost 0 bases, and 2 bases stayed unmatched. This CDR3 is 15 amino acids long. In DNA, the CDR3 is TGTGCCACCAGTGATTCGACAGGGGACTCCTACGAGCAGTACTTC. This gives the protein CATSDSTGDSYEQYF.